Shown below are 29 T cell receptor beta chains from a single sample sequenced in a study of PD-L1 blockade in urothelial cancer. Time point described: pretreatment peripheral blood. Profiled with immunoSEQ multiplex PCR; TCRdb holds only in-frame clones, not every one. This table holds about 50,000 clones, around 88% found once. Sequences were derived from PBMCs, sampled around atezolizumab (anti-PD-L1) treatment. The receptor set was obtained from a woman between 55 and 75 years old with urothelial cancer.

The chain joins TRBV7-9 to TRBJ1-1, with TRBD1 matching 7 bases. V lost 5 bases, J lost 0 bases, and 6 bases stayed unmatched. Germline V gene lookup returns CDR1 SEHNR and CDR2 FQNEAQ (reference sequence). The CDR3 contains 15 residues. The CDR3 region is CASSVQGLMNTEAFF. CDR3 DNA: TGTGCCAGCAGCGTACAGGGGCTAATGAACACTGAAGCTTTCTTT.

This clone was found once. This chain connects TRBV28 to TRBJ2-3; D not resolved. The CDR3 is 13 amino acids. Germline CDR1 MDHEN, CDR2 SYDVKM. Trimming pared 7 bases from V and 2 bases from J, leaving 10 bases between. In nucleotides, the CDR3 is TGTGCCAGCACCCTAGACCTCACAGATACGCAGTATTTT. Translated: CASTLDLTDTQYF.

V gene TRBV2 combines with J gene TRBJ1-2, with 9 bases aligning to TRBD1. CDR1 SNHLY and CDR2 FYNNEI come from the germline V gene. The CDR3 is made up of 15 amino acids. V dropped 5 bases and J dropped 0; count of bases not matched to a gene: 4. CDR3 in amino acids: CASSPGTGPNYGYTF. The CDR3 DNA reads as TGTGCCAGCAGTCCCGGGACAGGGCCTAACTATGGCTACACCTTC.

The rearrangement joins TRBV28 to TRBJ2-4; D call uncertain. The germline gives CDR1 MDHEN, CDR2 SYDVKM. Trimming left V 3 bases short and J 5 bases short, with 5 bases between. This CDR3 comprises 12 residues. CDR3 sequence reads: CASSFSENIQYF. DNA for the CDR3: TGTGCCAGCAGTTTCTCCGAAAACATTCAGTACTTC.

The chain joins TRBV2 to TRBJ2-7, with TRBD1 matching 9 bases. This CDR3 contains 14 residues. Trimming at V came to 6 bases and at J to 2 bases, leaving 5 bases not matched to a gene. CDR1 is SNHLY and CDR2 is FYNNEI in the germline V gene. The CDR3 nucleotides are TGTGCCAGCAGCCCGGGACAGGGCGCCTACGAGCAGTACTTC. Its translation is CASSPGQGAYEQYF.

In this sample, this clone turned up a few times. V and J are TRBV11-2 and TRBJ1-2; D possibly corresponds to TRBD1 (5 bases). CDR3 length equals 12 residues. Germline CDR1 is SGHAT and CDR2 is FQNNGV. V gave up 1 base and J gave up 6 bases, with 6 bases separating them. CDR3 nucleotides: TGTGCCAGCAGCTTAGGGGGGGATGGCTACACCTTC. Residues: CASSLGGDGYTF.

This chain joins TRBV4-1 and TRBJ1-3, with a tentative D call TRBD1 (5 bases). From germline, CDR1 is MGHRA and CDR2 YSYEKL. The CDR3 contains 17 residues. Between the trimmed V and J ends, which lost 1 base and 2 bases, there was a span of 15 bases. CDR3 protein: CASSQGRGRGPGNTIYF. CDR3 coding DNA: TGCGCCAGCAGCCAAGGGCGGGGTCGGGGCCCTGGAAACACCATATATTTT.

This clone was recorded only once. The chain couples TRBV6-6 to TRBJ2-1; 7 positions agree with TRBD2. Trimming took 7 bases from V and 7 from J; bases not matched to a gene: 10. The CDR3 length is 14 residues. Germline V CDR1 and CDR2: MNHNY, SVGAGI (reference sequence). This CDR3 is CASNPTSAGNEQFF. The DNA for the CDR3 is TGTGCCAGCAACCCTACTAGCGCTGGGAATGAGCAGTTCTTC.

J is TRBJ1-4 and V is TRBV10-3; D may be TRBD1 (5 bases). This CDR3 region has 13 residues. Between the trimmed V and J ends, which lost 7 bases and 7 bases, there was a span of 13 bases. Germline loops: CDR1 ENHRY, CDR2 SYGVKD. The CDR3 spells CAIMGEVGEKLFF. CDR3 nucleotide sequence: TGTGCCATCATGGGGGAGGTCGGTGAAAAACTGTTTTTT.

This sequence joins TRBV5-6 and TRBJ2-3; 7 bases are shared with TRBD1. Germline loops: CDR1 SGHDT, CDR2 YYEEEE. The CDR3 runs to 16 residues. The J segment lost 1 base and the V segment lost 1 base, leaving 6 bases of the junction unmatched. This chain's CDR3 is CASSLTGDSRTDTQYF. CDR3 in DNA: TGTGCCAGCAGCTTGACCGGGGACAGCCGCACAGATACGCAGTATTTT. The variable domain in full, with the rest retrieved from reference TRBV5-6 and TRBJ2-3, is DAGVTQSPTHLIKTRGQQVTLRCSPKSGHDTVSWYQQALGQGPQFIFQYYEEEERQRGNFPDRFSGHQFPNYSSELNVNALLLGDSALYLCASSLTGDSRTDTQYFGPGTRLTVL.

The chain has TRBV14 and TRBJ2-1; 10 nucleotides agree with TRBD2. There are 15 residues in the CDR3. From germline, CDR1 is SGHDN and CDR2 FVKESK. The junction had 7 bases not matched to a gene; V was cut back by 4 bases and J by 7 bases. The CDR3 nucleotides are TGTGCCAGCAGCCTCAGACTAGCGGGTAGGAATGAGCAGTTCTTC. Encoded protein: CASSLRLAGRNEQFF. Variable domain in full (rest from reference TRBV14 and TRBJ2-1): EAGVTQFPSHSVIEKGQTVTLRCDPISGHDNLYWYRRVMGKEIKFLLHFVKESKQDESGMPNNRFLAERTGGTYSTLKVQPAELEDSGVYFCASSLRLAGRNEQFFGPGTRLTVL.

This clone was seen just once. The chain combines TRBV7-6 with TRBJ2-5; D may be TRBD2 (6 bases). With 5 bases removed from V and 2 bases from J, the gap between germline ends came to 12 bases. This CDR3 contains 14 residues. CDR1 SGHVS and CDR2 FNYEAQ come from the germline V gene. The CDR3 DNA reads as TGTGCCAGCAGCACCCCCCGGGGGCAAGAGACCCAGTACTTC. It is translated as CASSTPRGQETQYF.

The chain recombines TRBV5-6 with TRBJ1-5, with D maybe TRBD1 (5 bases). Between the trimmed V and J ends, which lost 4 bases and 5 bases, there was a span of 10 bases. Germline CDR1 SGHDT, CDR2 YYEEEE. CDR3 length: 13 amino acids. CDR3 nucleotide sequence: TGTGCCAGCAGCCGTACGGGGGATCAGCCCCAGCATTTT. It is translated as CASSRTGDQPQHF. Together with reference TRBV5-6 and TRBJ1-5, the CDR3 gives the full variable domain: DAGVTQSPTHLIKTRGQQVTLRCSPKSGHDTVSWYQQALGQGPQFIFQYYEEEERQRGNFPDRFSGHQFPNYSSELNVNALLLGDSALYLCASSRTGDQPQHFGDGTRLSIL.

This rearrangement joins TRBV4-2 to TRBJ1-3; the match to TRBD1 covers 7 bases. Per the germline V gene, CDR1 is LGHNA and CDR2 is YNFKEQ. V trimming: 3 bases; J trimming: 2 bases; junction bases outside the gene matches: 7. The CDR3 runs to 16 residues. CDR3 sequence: CASSHLFGQAGNTIYF. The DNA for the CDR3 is TGTGCCAGCAGCCACCTTTTTGGACAGGCTGGAAACACCATATATTTT.

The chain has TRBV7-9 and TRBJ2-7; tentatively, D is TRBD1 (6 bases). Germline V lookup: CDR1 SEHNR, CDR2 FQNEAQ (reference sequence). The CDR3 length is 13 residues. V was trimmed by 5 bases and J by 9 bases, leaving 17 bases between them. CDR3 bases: TGTGCCAGCAGCCAGGGGCTAGATATAGGGCAGTACTTC. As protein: CASSQGLDIGQYF. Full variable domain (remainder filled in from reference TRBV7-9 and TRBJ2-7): DTGVSQNPRHKITKRGQNVTFRCDPISEHNRLYWYRQTLGQGPEFLTYFQNEAQLEKSRLLSDRFSAERPKGSFSTLEIQRTEQGDSAMYLCASSQGLDIGQYFGPGTRLTVT.

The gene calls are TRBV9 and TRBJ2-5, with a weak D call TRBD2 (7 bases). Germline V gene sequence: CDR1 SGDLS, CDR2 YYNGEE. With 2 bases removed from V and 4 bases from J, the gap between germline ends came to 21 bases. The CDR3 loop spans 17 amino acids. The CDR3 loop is CASSVDGGGAFIETQYF. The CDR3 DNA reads TGTGCCAGCAGCGTGGACGGAGGGGGGGCCTTTATAGAGACCCAGTACTTC.

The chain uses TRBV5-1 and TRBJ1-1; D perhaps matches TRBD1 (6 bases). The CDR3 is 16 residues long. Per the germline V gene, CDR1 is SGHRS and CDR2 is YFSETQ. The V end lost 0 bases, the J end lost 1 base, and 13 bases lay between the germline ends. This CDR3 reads CASSLATGTRNTEAFF. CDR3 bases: TGCGCCAGCAGCTTGGCCACAGGGACGCGGAACACTGAAGCTTTCTTT.

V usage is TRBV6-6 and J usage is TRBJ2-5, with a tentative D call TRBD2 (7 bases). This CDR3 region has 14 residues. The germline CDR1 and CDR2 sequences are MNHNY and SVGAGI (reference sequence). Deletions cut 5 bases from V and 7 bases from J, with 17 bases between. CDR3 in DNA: TGTGCCAGCAGTGGCGGGGGCCCCGGCGCGACCCAGTACTTC. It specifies CASSGGGPGATQYF.

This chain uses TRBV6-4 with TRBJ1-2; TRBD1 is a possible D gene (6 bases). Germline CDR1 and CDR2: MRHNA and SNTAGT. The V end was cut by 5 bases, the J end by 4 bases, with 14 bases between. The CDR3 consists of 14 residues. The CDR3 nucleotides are TGTGCCAGCAGTTTGGGGGCGCGAGGCTATGGCTACACCTTC. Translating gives CASSLGARGYGYTF.

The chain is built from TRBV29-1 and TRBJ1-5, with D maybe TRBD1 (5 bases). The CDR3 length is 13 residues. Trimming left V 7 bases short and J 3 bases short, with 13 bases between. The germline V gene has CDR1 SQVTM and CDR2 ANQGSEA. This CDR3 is CSAQGGFNQPQHF. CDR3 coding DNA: TGCAGCGCCCAGGGAGGGTTCAATCAGCCCCAGCATTTT.

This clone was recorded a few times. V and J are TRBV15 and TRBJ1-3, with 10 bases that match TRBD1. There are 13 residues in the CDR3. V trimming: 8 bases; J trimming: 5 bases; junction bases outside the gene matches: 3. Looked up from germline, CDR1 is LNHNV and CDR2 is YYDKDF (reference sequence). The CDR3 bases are TGTGCCACCTTCGACAGGGGGCGAAACACCATATATTTT. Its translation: CATFDRGRNTIYF.

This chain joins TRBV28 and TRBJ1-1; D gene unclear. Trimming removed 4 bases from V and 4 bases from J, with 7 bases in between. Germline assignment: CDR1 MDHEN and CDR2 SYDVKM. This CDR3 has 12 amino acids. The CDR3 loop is CASSSTSTEAFF. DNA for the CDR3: TGTGCCAGCAGTTCAACTAGCACTGAAGCTTTCTTT.

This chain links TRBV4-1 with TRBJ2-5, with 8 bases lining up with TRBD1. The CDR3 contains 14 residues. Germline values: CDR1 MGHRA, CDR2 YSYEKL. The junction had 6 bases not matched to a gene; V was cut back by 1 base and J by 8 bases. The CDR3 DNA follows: TGCGCCAGCAGCCAAGCCCAGGACAGGGCCACCCAGTACTTC. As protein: CASSQAQDRATQYF.

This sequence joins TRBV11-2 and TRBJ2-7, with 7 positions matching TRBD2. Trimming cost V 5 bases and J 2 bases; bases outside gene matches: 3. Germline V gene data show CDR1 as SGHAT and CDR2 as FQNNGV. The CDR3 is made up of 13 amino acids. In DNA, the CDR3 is TGTGCCAGCAGCAGACTAGCCCCCTACGAGCAGTACTTC. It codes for CASSRLAPYEQYF.

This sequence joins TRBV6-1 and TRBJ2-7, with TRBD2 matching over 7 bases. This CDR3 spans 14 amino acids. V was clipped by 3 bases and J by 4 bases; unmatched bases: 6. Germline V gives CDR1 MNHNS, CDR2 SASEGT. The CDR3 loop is CASSDGGGLYEQYF. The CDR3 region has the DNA TGTGCCAGCAGTGATGGCGGGGGTCTTTACGAGCAGTACTTC.

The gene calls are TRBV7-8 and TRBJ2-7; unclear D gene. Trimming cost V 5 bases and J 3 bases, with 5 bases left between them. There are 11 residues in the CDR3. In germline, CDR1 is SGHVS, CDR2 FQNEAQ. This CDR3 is CASSPHYEQYF. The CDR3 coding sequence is TGTGCCAGCAGCCCACACTACGAGCAGTACTTC.

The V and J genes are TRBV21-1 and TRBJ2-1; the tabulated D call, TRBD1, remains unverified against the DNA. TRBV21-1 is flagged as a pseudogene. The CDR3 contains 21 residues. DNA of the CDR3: TGTGCCAGCAGCAAAGTTAGGGGGCAGGGGGGACAACCCGATGAGTACAATGAGCAGTTCTTC. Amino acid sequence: CASSKVRGQGGQPDEYNEQFF.

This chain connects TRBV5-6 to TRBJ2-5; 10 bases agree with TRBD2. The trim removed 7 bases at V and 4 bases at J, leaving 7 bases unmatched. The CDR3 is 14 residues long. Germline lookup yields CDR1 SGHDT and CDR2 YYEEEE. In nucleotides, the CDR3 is TGTGCCAGCTCGGAACTAGCGGGACTAGAGACCCAGTACTTC. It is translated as CASSELAGLETQYF.

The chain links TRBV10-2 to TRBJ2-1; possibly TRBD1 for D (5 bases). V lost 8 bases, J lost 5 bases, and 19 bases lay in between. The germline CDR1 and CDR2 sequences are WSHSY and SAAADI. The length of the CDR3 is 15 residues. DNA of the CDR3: TGCGCCAGCCTGTTGGGCAGGGTCAGCGACAATGAGCAGTTCTTC. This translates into CASLLGRVSDNEQFF.